This TCR beta chain is from a study of blood T cell repertoires in COVID-19 (TCRdb year 2020). For the wider study: Samples from collaborators originated in the United States, Italy and Spain and spanned both the acute and convalescent phases of COVID-19. The repertoires were released in a freely available public database meant as a resource for research on the immune response to SARS-CoV-2. Deeply sampled blood TCRbeta repertoires from subjects exposed to, actively infected with, or recovered from COVID-19 were included in the dataset. Samples came from the ongoing ImmuneRACE study (first 160 participants) plus 1,254 subjects from 6 global collaborators. The sample metadata nearly always contained a de-identified subject ID, COVID-19 status, age in years and sex. Where available, HLA class I and class II types were taken from metadata supplied by the sample provider and were not determined by assay-based typing. The material from the prospective study consisted of cDNA or gDNA derived from T cells, B-cell-depleted T cells, or PBMCs. Study-wide findings and limitations: Clinical and demographic metadata were provided uncurated, with the amount varying by source and participant.

The immunoSEQ Assay, a bias-controlled multiplex PCR, was used to amplify TCRbeta CDR3 regions from genomic DNA. The original pipeline was this. Nucleated cell counts per sample were estimated from amplification of reference gene primers within the assay. Sequence reads were collapsed and filtered to measure the absolute abundance of every unique TCRbeta CDR3 rearrangement. For each sample, productive Simpson clonality was calculated as the square root of Simpson's diversity index across productive rearrangements. TCRdb holds this immuneACCESS table with in-frame rearrangements only. Some clones are missing; in checked studies, unresolved V genes explain under half, and the rest has no known cause. V and J calls and clone size are as listed in that table; D and trimming were resolved from the DNA. The sample contains 250,000 to 350,000 clones, 88% of them found a single time. Of the sample, 3% is held by the ten largest clones.

The V end loses 1 base and the J end loses 4 bases, and a stretch of 6 bases separates them. According to the germline V gene, CDR1 reads SGHVS and CDR2 reads FQNEAQ. The CDR3 sequence holds 13 residues, the cysteine and phenylalanine included. Solely the CDR3 DNA is kept, with 39 bases framed from the first base. With regard to this clone: Its recognized antigen is unknown. Qualities for individual bases were not recorded, and no much larger clone is one base off.

Participants in the prospective study were aged about 18 to 95 years, lived in under 30 United States geographic areas, and enrolled through a virtual design. In the prospective study, participants were assigned to cohorts based on the clinical history participants reported in a screening survey and a study questionnaire. Recovered participants in ImmuneRACE Cohort 3 were defined by two consecutive negative NP/OP PCR tests, clearance by a healthcare professional, or resolution of symptoms. Each participant in the prospective study had whole blood, serum and a nasopharyngeal or oropharyngeal swab collected by mobile phlebotomists. Over an approximately 2-month period, participants in the prospective study had the option of providing additional blood draws and questionnaires. Blood samples from the prospective study were shipped frozen or at room temperature prior to DNA extraction.

Sequencing input: PBMCs or T cells enriched from blood (not recorded which). This receptor chain uses TRBV7-8 and TRBJ2-3; confidence is insufficient to name the D gene. The clonotype comes from a woman aged 50 to 60 who had recovered from COVID-19. The sequenced DNA is TGTGCCAGCAGCTTAGATGTCGCAGATACGCAGTATTTT. Translation gives CASSLDVADTQYF.